There are a few counts of the clone carrying this T cell receptor beta chain. Mouse gene names and germline throughout. The read gets to within 4 residues of the CDR3 end, and the germline J gene fills in the rest. The sample originates from a study of CD8+ T cells in alopecia areata. Study information: C3H/HeJ graft donors with spontaneous alopecia, aged roughly 6-12 months, supplied skin that was transplanted onto female C3H/HeJ mice aged about 6-11 weeks.

The V gene lost 0 bases and the J gene lost 3 bases, with 10 bases spanning the gap. The CDR3 is 15 residues long. Germline CDR1 and CDR2: FNHDT and SITEND (reference sequence). The authors sorted pooled cutaneous lymph node cells using CD4, CD8alpha, NKG2D, NKG2ACE and other markers. Reverse transcription of extracted RNA yielded cDNA, which provided the sequencing template. TCRdb's table, derived via immunoSEQ multiplex PCR, lists solely in-frame clones and lacks some. The sample shows 1,700 or so clones, none of them appearing just once. The material sequenced was CD8+ T cells sorted from a lymph node. The chain links TRBV19 to TRBJ2-1; D might be TRBD2 (7 bases). The clonotype comes from a C3H/HeJ mouse with alopecia areata. These mice share the MHC haplotype H2-k. This CDR3 reads CASSIVGGLYAEQFF. The sequenced part of the CDR3 DNA is TGTGCCAGCAGTATAGTGGGGGGCCTCTATGCT.